Below are 32 T cell receptor beta chains sequenced from a single sample in a study of immune cell composition in non-small cell lung cancer. Normal lung sampling was at least 3 cm from the tumour, as distant as possible. Sequencing used immunoSEQ multiplex PCR; TCRdb keeps in-frame clones, though not all of them. The repertoire holds 1,500 to 2,000 clones, with roughly 72% as singletons. The sequenced sample consisted of non-adjacent lung tissue. The origin of the receptors is a human donor with non-small cell lung cancer.

This clone has a handful of counts. The chain couples TRBV7-9 to TRBJ2-3; possible D gene TRBD2, 6 bases. Germline V gene sequence: CDR1 SEHNR, CDR2 FQNEAQ (reference sequence). V lost 1 base and J lost 4, with 12 bases in between. This CDR3 region has 15 residues. In DNA form, the CDR3 reads TGTGCCAGCAGCTTAGGGCAACTAGCCTCAGATACGCAGTATTTT. Amino acids: CASSLGQLASDTQYF.

V gene TRBV5-4 combines with J gene TRBJ2-1; a weak D match, TRBD1 (6 bases). There are 16 residues in the CDR3. CDR1 is SGHNT, CDR2 YYREEE, per germline (reference sequence). Trimming took 4 bases from V and 3 from J, leaving 17 bases between them. The CDR3 protein is CASSELHRDIYNEQFF. The CDR3 DNA is TGTGCCAGCAGCGAATTACACCGGGACATCTACAATGAGCAGTTCTTC.

The rearrangement links TRBV28 to TRBJ1-2; perhaps TRBD1 as D (6 bases). Per germline, CDR1 MDHEN and CDR2 SYDVKM. The CDR3 totals 14 residues. V shed 6 bases and J shed 7 bases, with 18 bases lying between them. The CDR3 sequence is CASSSFGTLRGYTF. In DNA, the CDR3 is TGTGCCAGCAGCTCCTTTGGGACACTTCGTGGCTACACCTTC.

The table lists this clone with a count of one. V is TRBV11-2 and J is TRBJ2-1, with 7 bases lining up with TRBD2. CDR3 length equals 16 residues. Germline loops: CDR1 SGHAT, CDR2 FQNNGV. V lost 1 base to trimming and J lost 2 bases; unmatched junction nucleotides: 5. The CDR3 loop is CASSLASGPTYNEQFF. DNA for the CDR3: TGTGCCAGCAGCTTAGCTAGCGGTCCTACCTACAATGAGCAGTTCTTC.

This clone appeared a few times. The genes are TRBV19 and TRBJ2-3; 7 bases are shared with TRBD2. Germline V CDR1 and CDR2: LNHDA, SQIVND (reference sequence). The ends lost 5 bases at V and 5 bases at J; junction bases unmatched: 7. The CDR3 is made up of 14 amino acids. The CDR3 loop is CASSSRREGDTQYF. CDR3 coding DNA: TGTGCCAGTAGTTCCCGGAGGGAGGGAGATACGCAGTATTTT.

This chain joins TRBV6-5 and TRBJ1-2; TRBD1 matches at 10 bases. Per the germline V gene, CDR1 is MNHEY and CDR2 is SVGAGI. V dropped 6 bases and J dropped 4; count of bases not matched to a gene: 5. CDR3 size: 14 residues. CDR3 sequence (DNA): TGTGCCAGCAGAAAGACAGGGGGCAGCTATGGCTACACCTTC. Protein: CASRKTGGSYGYTF.

Sample share makes this clone large. The V gene is TRBV21-1, the J gene TRBJ2-1; TRBD1 is taken as the D call from the table, unchecked against the DNA. TRBV21-1 is marked as a pseudogene. This CDR3 has 16 residues. CDR3 sequence reads: CASSKAGTGSYNEQFF. The DNA of the CDR3 is TGTGCCAGCAGCAAAGCCGGGACAGGCTCCTACAATGAGCAGTTCTTC.

This clone was counted between two and nine times. The chain carries TRBV5-1 and TRBJ1-6; D unclear. The V gene's germline CDR1 is SGHRS and CDR2 YFSETQ. CDR3 size: 16 residues. V dropped 4 bases and J dropped 7 bases, with 18 bases sitting between them. CDR3 sequence: CASSLDSPRGNSPLHF. The DNA of the CDR3 is TGCGCCAGCAGCCTTGACTCCCCAAGAGGAAATTCACCCCTCCACTTT.

The V call is TRBV5-4, the J call TRBJ2-7; D may be TRBD2 (6 bases). Germline loops: CDR1 SGHNT, CDR2 YYREEE (reference sequence). This CDR3 contains 14 residues. Between the trimmed V and J ends, which lost 0 bases and 3 bases, there was a span of 10 bases. CDR3 in amino acids: CASSLVRGGYEQYF. CDR3 nucleotide sequence: TGTGCCAGCAGCTTGGTTAGGGGAGGCTACGAGCAGTACTTC.

This clone was counted a few times. The chain uses TRBV6-4 and TRBJ1-2; 7 nucleotides line up with TRBD1. Unmatched junction bases numbered 6, after V lost 2 bases and J lost 6 bases. CDR3 size: 14 residues. In germline, CDR1 is MRHNA, CDR2 SNTAGT. The chain's CDR3 is CASSDHSGGDGYTF. CDR3 in DNA: TGTGCCAGCAGTGACCATTCAGGGGGAGATGGCTACACCTTC.

This clone has a handful of counts. The V call is TRBV15, the J call TRBJ2-7; 8 bases match TRBD1. Germline CDR1 LNHNV, CDR2 YYDKDF (reference sequence). V gave up 0 bases and J gave up 5 bases; unmatched junction bases: 6. This CDR3 has 15 amino acids. The CDR3 DNA reads as TGTGCCACCAGCAGAGATCGAGGACAGGGTAACGAGCAGTACTTC. This translates into CATSRDRGQGNEQYF.

The CDR3 spells CASLRQGYSYNSPLHF. CDR3 in DNA: TGTGCCAGCCTAAGACAGGGTTATTCCTATAATTCACCCCTCCACTTT. The gene calls are TRBV28 and TRBJ1-6, with TRBD1 identical over 7 bases. Germline values: CDR1 MDHEN, CDR2 SYDVKM. Germline trimming cut 8 bases from V and 1 base from J; bases unmatched to any gene: 8. The CDR3 has 16 amino acids.

V usage is TRBV15 and J usage is TRBJ2-5; D perhaps matches TRBD1 (6 bases). The V end lost 3 bases, the J end lost 5 bases, and 19 bases lay between the germline ends. The CDR3 totals 16 residues. CDR1 is LNHNV, CDR2 YYDKDF, per germline (reference sequence). CDR3 nucleotide sequence: TGTGCCACCAGCAGCCTATTGACAGGATTCAGGGAGACCCAGTACTTC. This translates into CATSSLLTGFRETQYF.

This clone was counted between two and nine times. The chain recombines TRBV7-9 with TRBJ1-1; D call uncertain. Germline V gene data show CDR1 as SEHNR and CDR2 as FQNEAQ (reference sequence). Trimming cost V 2 bases and J 6 bases, with 7 bases left between them. The CDR3 is 12 residues long. The CDR3 DNA reads as TGTGCCAGCAGCTTACAGTACGCTGAAGCTTTCTTT. Its protein product is CASSLQYAEAFF.

J is TRBJ2-5 and V is TRBV11-2; 10 bases fit TRBD2. The CDR3 totals 14 residues. CDR1 and CDR2 from the germline V gene are SGHAT and FQNNGV. Unmatched junction bases numbered 6, after V lost 8 bases and J lost 3 bases. CDR3 residues: CASVKREGKETQYF. The CDR3 bases are TGTGCCAGCGTTAAGCGGGAGGGAAAAGAGACCCAGTACTTC. The full variable domain, in which reference TRBV11-2 and TRBJ2-5 provide the parts outside the CDR3, is EAGVAQSPRYKIIEKRQSVAFWCNPISGHATLYWYQQILGQGPKLLIQFQNNGVVDDSQLPKDRFSAERLKGVDSTLKIQPAKLEDSAVYLCASVKREGKETQYFGPGTRLLVL.

The count of this clone is one. The chain joins TRBV7-2 to TRBJ2-7, with 8 positions matching TRBD2. V gave up 4 bases and J gave up 7 bases; unmatched junction bases: 9. CDR3 length: 14 residues. Germline assignment: CDR1 SGHTA and CDR2 FQGNSA. The chain's CDR3 is CASSWSAGGGEQYF. In DNA, the CDR3 is TGTGCCAGCAGCTGGTCGGCGGGAGGCGGTGAGCAGTACTTC.

V usage is TRBV19 and J usage is TRBJ1-1; D unresolved. Germline CDR1 and CDR2: LNHDA and SQIVND (reference sequence). The CDR3 contains 13 residues. Trimming left V 2 bases short and J 3 bases short, with 7 bases between. The DNA of the CDR3 is TGTGCCAGTAGTATAACCCGCGACACTGAAGCTTTCTTT. Protein product: CASSITRDTEAFF.

This clone showed up just once. This chain uses TRBV29-1 with TRBJ1-2, with 7 bases that match TRBD1. The CDR3 sequence is 15 residues long. CDR1 SQVTM and CDR2 ANQGSEA come from the germline V gene. With 4 bases clipped from V and 5 bases from J, the junction kept 13 bases outside the gene matches. The CDR3, as DNA: TGCAGCGTTGTTGATGTGTCGGGACAGTCGTATGGCTACACCTTC. This sequence encodes CSVVDVSGQSYGYTF.

In DNA form, the CDR3 reads TGTGCCAGCTCACGGGAAACAGGGTGGGAGCAGTACTTC. It encodes CASSRETGWEQYF. V and J are TRBV18 and TRBJ2-7; D perhaps matches TRBD1 (6 bases). Germline CDR1 KGHSH, CDR2 LQKENI. Trimming took 4 bases from V and 7 from J, leaving 14 bases between them. This CDR3 region has 13 residues.

The V call is TRBV11-2, the J call TRBJ2-7; D not resolved. The ends were cut back, 5 bases at V and 1 base at J, with 3 bases in the middle. This CDR3 has 11 amino acids. The V gene's germline CDR1 is SGHAT and CDR2 FQNNGV. The CDR3 DNA follows: TGTGCCAGCAGCCGTTCCTACGAGCAGTACTTC. Protein: CASSRSYEQYF.

In DNA form, the CDR3 reads TGTGCCAGCAGCTTAGATCCGGGTTACGAGCAGTACTTC. Protein sequence: CASSLDPGYEQYF. V usage is TRBV7-6 and J usage is TRBJ2-7; D is unresolved. V dropped 1 base and J dropped 4 bases, with 8 bases sitting between them. This CDR3 has 13 amino acids. Germline V gene sequence: CDR1 SGHVS, CDR2 FNYEAQ.

This clone was detected a few times. The chain employs TRBV6-1 and TRBJ2-5; 11 bases align to TRBD2. The CDR3 covers 15 residues. V lost 10 bases and J lost 2; bases outside the gene matches: 9. The germline CDR1 and CDR2 sequences are MNHNS and SASEGT. The CDR3 protein is CATLQRLAGQETQYF. CDR3 bases: TGTGCCACCCTCCAAAGACTAGCGGGACAAGAGACCCAGTACTTC.

V and J are TRBV6-1 and TRBJ2-1, with 8 bases lining up with TRBD2. The CDR3 totals 17 residues. V was pared by 2 bases and J by 2 bases, with 8 bases of the junction left unmatched. The V gene's germline CDR1 is MNHNS and CDR2 SASEGT. CDR3 coding DNA: TGTGCCAGCAGTGAAACCCCTGCGGGGGGAACCTACAATGAGCAGTTCTTC. This encodes CASSETPAGGTYNEQFF.

The rearrangement links TRBV4-2 to TRBJ1-1; no definite D call. Germline V gives CDR1 LGHNA, CDR2 YNFKEQ. Trimming took off 4 bases at V and 4 bases at J, with 13 bases between the two ends. The CDR3 is 14 amino acids. CDR3 in DNA: TGTGCCAGCAGCCTGAGGGAGGGTAGCACTGAAGCTTTCTTT. The encoded protein is CASSLREGSTEAFF.

In its sample, this clone was seen once. The CDR3 region has the DNA TGTGCCAGCAGCGGGGACAGGTTCACCGGGGAGCTGTTTTTT. Translating gives CASSGDRFTGELFF. The chain is built from TRBV9 and TRBJ2-2, with TRBD1 matching over 8 bases. Germline assignment: CDR1 SGDLS and CDR2 YYNGEE. The CDR3 extends over 14 amino acids. The V gene end was trimmed by 3 bases and the J gene end by 4 bases; junction bases not matched to a gene: 2. The complete variable domain, with remaining parts taken from reference TRBV9 and TRBJ2-2, reads DSGVTQTPKHLITATGQRVTLRCSPRSGDLSVYWYQQSLDQGLQFLIQYYNGEERAKGNILERFSAQQFPDLHSELNLSSLELGDSALYFCASSGDRFTGELFFGEGSRLTVL.

V and J are TRBV9 and TRBJ1-5; 9 nucleotides agree with TRBD1. The V gene's germline CDR1 is SGDLS and CDR2 YYNGEE. The CDR3 consists of 14 residues. The trim removed 4 bases at V and 6 bases at J, leaving 5 bases unmatched. This chain's CDR3 is CASSSGTGFQPQHF. DNA for the CDR3: TGTGCCAGCAGCTCCGGGACAGGGTTTCAGCCCCAGCATTTT. The full variable domain, in which reference TRBV9 and TRBJ1-5 provide the parts outside the CDR3, is DSGVTQTPKHLITATGQRVTLRCSPRSGDLSVYWYQQSLDQGLQFLIQYYNGEERAKGNILERFSAQQFPDLHSELNLSSLELGDSALYFCASSSGTGFQPQHFGDGTRLSIL.

This clone was seen a single time. The sample holds other DNA sequences that translate to the same CDR3. The chain uses TRBV7-2 and TRBJ1-1; D perhaps matches TRBD1 (6 bases). CDR1 is SGHTA and CDR2 is FQGNSA in the germline V gene. Trimming pared 6 bases from V and 4 bases from J, leaving 12 bases between. This CDR3 region has 13 residues. This chain's CDR3 is CASSSGRGTEAFF. The CDR3 nucleotides read TGTGCCAGCAGTTCAGGCAGGGGCACTGAAGCTTTCTTT.

J is TRBJ1-2 and V is TRBV7-2, with a possible D match to TRBD1 (6 bases). The CDR3 runs to 15 residues. Germline assignment: CDR1 SGHTA and CDR2 FQGNSA. V lost 6 bases to trimming and J lost 4 bases, with 18 bases between them. The CDR3 DNA follows: TGTGCCAGCAGTTCACAGGGTTACGGTACCTATGGCTACACCTTC. It specifies CASSSQGYGTYGYTF.

This rearrangement joins TRBV11-2 to TRBJ1-2; 7 bases line up with TRBD1. The V gene end was trimmed by 5 bases and the J gene end by 13 bases; junction bases not matched to a gene: 13. The V gene's germline CDR1 is SGHAT and CDR2 FQNNGV. The CDR3 sequence is 13 residues long. The CDR3 reads CASSPYSGQTSTF. The CDR3 region has the DNA TGTGCCAGCAGCCCATATTCGGGACAGACCTCCACCTTC. Looking up the rest from reference TRBV11-2 and TRBJ1-2 gives the full variable domain: EAGVAQSPRYKIIEKRQSVAFWCNPISGHATLYWYQQILGQGPKLLIQFQNNGVVDDSQLPKDRFSAERLKGVDSTLKIQPAKLEDSAVYLCASSPYSGQTSTFGSGTRLTVV.

The V call is TRBV7-9, the J call TRBJ1-1, with a tentative D call TRBD1 (5 bases). Germline CDR1 is SEHNR and CDR2 is FQNEAQ (reference sequence). The CDR3 runs 14 residues. V was trimmed by 2 bases and J by 1 base, leaving 8 bases between them. CDR3 DNA sequence: TGTGCCAGCAGCTTATCCGGGGGGAACACTGAAGCTTTCTTT. Its translation: CASSLSGGNTEAFF.

This clone has just a few counts. V is TRBV19 and J is TRBJ1-5; 9 bases align to TRBD1. The CDR3 contains 16 residues. Germline V lookup: CDR1 LNHDA, CDR2 SQIVND (reference sequence). The trim removed 4 bases at V and 0 bases at J, leaving 4 bases unmatched. CDR3 amino acids: CASSTGQGYSNQPQHF. The CDR3 nucleotides read TGTGCCAGTAGTACCGGACAGGGGTATAGCAATCAGCCCCAGCATTTT.

The rearrangement uses TRBV29-1 and TRBJ2-7; a possible D gene is TRBD2 (5 bases). This CDR3 spans 10 amino acids. Per the germline V gene, CDR1 is SQVTM and CDR2 is ANQGSEA. V was clipped by 4 bases and J by 4 bases, with 5 bases between them. The CDR3 loop reads CSVGEYEQYF. The CDR3 bases are TGCAGCGTTGGGGAGTACGAGCAGTACTTC.